One and the same sample provided the 19 T cell receptor beta chains below, sequenced in a study of OX40 agonist ivuxolimab in advanced cancers. Measured with immunoSEQ multiplex PCR; TCRdb has only the in-frame clones, and not every one. The sample shows about 37,000 clones, 75% to 90% of them seen only once. The material sequenced was CD4+ or CD8+ T cells sorted from blood, taken in a trial of the OX40 agonist ivuxolimab. The source is an adult with an advanced solid tumor such as melanoma, head and neck, liver or kidney cancer.

V and J are TRBV18 and TRBJ2-2; D call uncertain. Germline V gives CDR1 KGHSH, CDR2 LQKENI. The CDR3 has 12 residues. V lost 4 bases to trimming and J lost 6 bases, with 6 bases between them. CDR3 coding DNA: TGTGCCAGCTCACTCCCCCCCGGGGAGCTGTTTTTT. It specifies CASSLPPGELFF.

This rearrangement joins TRBV4-2 to TRBJ1-2; 7 nucleotides align to TRBD1. CDR1 and CDR2 from the germline V gene are LGHNA and YNFKEQ. The CDR3 consists of 14 residues. V gave up 4 bases and J gave up 4 bases; unmatched junction bases: 6. This chain's CDR3 is CASSRETGPYGYTF. CDR3 bases: TGTGCCAGCAGCCGGGAGACAGGGCCCTATGGCTACACCTTC.

The V gene is TRBV6-1, the J gene TRBJ1-3, with D possibly matching TRBD1 (6 bases). Germline CDR1 and CDR2: MNHNS and SASEGT. Trimming left V 8 bases short and J 1 base short, with 12 bases between. The CDR3 is 14 amino acids. The CDR3 region has the DNA TGTGCCAGCGAAAAGGGGGTGTCTGGAAACACCATATATTTT. Its translation: CASEKGVSGNTIYF.

The genes are TRBV19 and TRBJ1-5; D is unclear. The germline gives CDR1 LNHDA, CDR2 SQIVND (reference sequence). The CDR3 has 14 amino acids. The V end lost 3 bases, the J end lost 0 bases, and 6 bases lay between the germline ends. CDR3 sequence reads: CASSMWPSNQPQHF. CDR3 nucleotides: TGTGCCAGTAGTATGTGGCCTAGCAATCAGCCCCAGCATTTT.

The V and J genes are TRBV11-2 and TRBJ1-5; D unclear. The germline V gene has CDR1 SGHAT and CDR2 FQNNGV. Trimming took off 0 bases at V and 5 bases at J, with 11 bases between the two ends. CDR3 length: 15 amino acids. The CDR3 DNA follows: TGTGCCAGCAGCTTAGATGCGGCTCACGATCAGCCCCAGCATTTT. It encodes CASSLDAAHDQPQHF. The complete variable domain, with remaining parts taken from reference TRBV11-2 and TRBJ1-5, reads EAGVAQSPRYKIIEKRQSVAFWCNPISGHATLYWYQQILGQGPKLLIQFQNNGVVDDSQLPKDRFSAERLKGVDSTLKIQPAKLEDSAVYLCASSLDAAHDQPQHFGDGTRLSIL.

The J gene is TRBJ1-1, the V gene TRBV29-1; D gene unclear. CDR3 size: 14 residues. Trimming left V 7 bases short and J 1 base short, with 16 bases between. Germline CDR1 reads SQVTM; CDR2 reads ANQGSEA. The CDR3 sequence is CSGARVGRNTEAFF. The CDR3 DNA follows: TGCAGCGGCGCCCGAGTCGGGAGGAACACTGAAGCTTTCTTT. Drawing the rest from reference TRBV29-1 and TRBJ1-1, the complete variable domain is SAVISQKPSRDICQRGTSLTIQCQVDSQVTMMFWYRQQPGQSLTLIATANQGSEATYESGFVIDKFPISRPNLTFSTLTVSNMSPEDSSIYLCSGARVGRNTEAFFGQGTRLTVV.

The rearrangement joins TRBV19 to TRBJ2-2; 8 nucleotides agree with TRBD2. This CDR3 spans 17 amino acids. CDR1 is LNHDA and CDR2 is SQIVND in the germline V gene (reference sequence). Trimming at V came to 7 bases and at J to 1 base, leaving 11 bases not matched to a gene. CDR3 DNA: TGTGCCAGTACCGGCGGGGGGCCTTCAAGGAACACCGGGGAGCTGTTTTTT. As protein: CASTGGGPSRNTGELFF.

This sequence joins TRBV5-1 and TRBJ2-2; the D is unclear. V dropped 6 bases and J dropped 0 bases, with 18 bases sitting between them. The V gene's germline CDR1 is SGHRS and CDR2 YFSETQ. The CDR3 has 17 amino acids. The CDR3 region is CASTFQSSSANTGELFF. The CDR3, as DNA: TGCGCCAGCACATTCCAGTCCAGCTCCGCGAACACCGGGGAGCTGTTTTTT.

This chain uses TRBV5-1 with TRBJ1-5, with TRBD1 matching 7 bases. Germline values: CDR1 SGHRS, CDR2 YFSETQ. This CDR3 is 14 amino acids long. V lost 2 bases and J lost 5; bases outside the gene matches: 4. In nucleotides, the CDR3 is TGCGCCAGCAGCTTTGGGACAGTGGATCAGCCCCAGCATTTT. Its protein is CASSFGTVDQPQHF. The entire variable domain, with the rest obtained from reference TRBV5-1 and TRBJ1-5, is as follows: KAGVTQTPRYLIKTRGQQVTLSCSPISGHRSVSWYQQTPGQGLQFLFEYFSETQRNKGNFPGRFSGRQFSNSRSEMNVSTLELGDSALYLCASSFGTVDQPQHFGDGTRLSIL.

The V call is TRBV9, the J call TRBJ2-3, with D unresolved. Deletions cut 4 bases from V and 2 bases from J, with 8 bases between. The CDR3 extends over 13 amino acids. Per germline, CDR1 SGDLS and CDR2 YYNGEE. CDR3 in DNA: TGTGCCAGCAGCCCTCCGCTCACAGATACGCAGTATTTT. As protein: CASSPPLTDTQYF.

The chain links TRBV7-3 to TRBJ2-1, with no clear D. Between the trimmed V and J ends, which lost 5 bases and 0 bases, there was a span of 11 bases. Germline V gives CDR1 SGHTA, CDR2 FQGTGA. The CDR3 is made up of 15 amino acids. CDR3 region: CASSLGPTSYNEQFF. The CDR3 coding sequence is TGTGCCAGCAGCCTAGGACCCACCTCCTACAATGAGCAGTTCTTC.

A few counts support this clone. The genes are TRBV11-2 and TRBJ2-1; a possible D gene is TRBD1 (7 bases). The germline gives CDR1 SGHAT, CDR2 FQNNGV. The CDR3 runs 15 residues. Deletions cut 5 bases from V and 4 bases from J, with 15 bases between. The chain's CDR3 is CASSRGAGGYNEQFF. Here the CDR3 DNA reads TGTGCCAGCAGCCGCGGCGCAGGGGGGTACAATGAGCAGTTCTTC.

This chain's CDR3 is CASSLSGAYGYTF. In DNA form, the CDR3 reads TGTGCCAGCAGTTTATCGGGGGCCTATGGCTACACCTTC. This rearrangement joins TRBV27 to TRBJ1-2, with D tentatively TRBD1 (6 bases). V was pared by 0 bases and J by 4 bases, with 6 bases between. Germline V gene lookup returns CDR1 MNHEY and CDR2 SMNVEV (reference sequence). The CDR3 extends over 13 amino acids.

This chain links TRBV5-8 with TRBJ2-7; possibly TRBD1 for D (5 bases). Germline CDR1 reads SGHTS; CDR2 reads YDEGEE. The CDR3 spans 13 residues. The germline V and J ends were trimmed by 5 bases and 3 bases, with 12 bases remaining between them. The CDR3 reads CASSPGPYYEQYF. The CDR3 coding sequence is TGTGCCAGCAGTCCAGGGCCATACTACGAGCAGTACTTC. The full variable domain, rest sourced from reference TRBV5-8 and TRBJ2-7, is EAGVTQSPTHLIKTRGQQATLRCSPISGHTSVYWYQQALGLGLQFLLWYDEGEERNRGNFPPRFSGRQFPNYSSELNVNALELEDSALYLCASSPGPYYEQYFGPGTRLTVT.

The rearrangement joins TRBV4-2 to TRBJ1-3, with D perhaps TRBD1 (5 bases). V dropped 0 bases and J dropped 2 bases, with 11 bases sitting between them. Germline loops: CDR1 LGHNA, CDR2 YNFKEQ. The CDR3 extends over 16 amino acids. The CDR3 nucleotides are TGTGCCAGCAGCCAAGATTGGGGGAGGCCTGGAAACACCATATATTTT. Translating it yields CASSQDWGRPGNTIYF.

This chain uses TRBV18 with TRBJ2-7; either TRBD1 or TRBD2 may fit D (6 bases each). CDR3 length equals 17 residues. Trimming stripped 3 bases from V and 3 bases from J, with 21 bases between. CDR1 KGHSH and CDR2 LQKENI come from the germline V gene. Here the CDR3 DNA reads TGTGCCAGCTCACCGGATTTGGGGGGCGTTAGAAACTACGAGCAGTACTTC. The encoded protein is CASSPDLGGVRNYEQYF.

V gene TRBV2 combines with J gene TRBJ1-2, with 7 nucleotides matching TRBD1. The CDR3 extends over 14 amino acids. After removal of 2 bases from V and 8 bases from J, the junction contained 8 bases not matched to a gene. The V gene's germline CDR1 is SNHLY and CDR2 FYNNEI. CDR3 coding DNA: TGTGCCAGCAGTGAAATGGGACAGATTAGCGGCTACACCTTC. Its protein product is CASSEMGQISGYTF.

The chain employs TRBV5-4 and TRBJ1-3, with a weak D call TRBD1 (5 bases). The germline V and J ends were trimmed by 3 bases and 4 bases, with 14 bases remaining between them. CDR1 is SGHNT, CDR2 YYREEE, per germline (reference sequence). The CDR3 runs 15 residues. The chain's CDR3 is CASSSGSSYGNTIYF. The CDR3 coding sequence is TGTGCCAGCAGCTCAGGGTCCAGTTACGGAAACACCATATATTTT.

This chain links TRBV5-4 with TRBJ2-7; weak D call: TRBD1 (9 bases). V was clipped by 4 bases and J by 6 bases, with 20 bases between them. This CDR3 has 15 residues. CDR1 and CDR2 from the germline V gene are SGHNT and YYREEE (reference sequence). The CDR3 sequence: CASSRGGTGWVEQYF. The DNA of the CDR3 is TGTGCCAGCAGCCGGGGGGGGACAGGGTGGGTCGAGCAGTACTTC.